This entry lists 31 T cell receptor beta chains sequenced from one sample in a study of OX40 agonist ivuxolimab in advanced cancers. The repertoire was sequenced with immunoSEQ multiplex PCR; TCRdb's copy has only in-frame clones and lacks some. The sample has about 35,000 clones, over 80% seen once. This specimen was CD4+ or CD8+ T cells sorted from blood, taken in a trial of the OX40 agonist ivuxolimab. The receptors come from an adult with an advanced solid tumor such as melanoma, head and neck, liver or kidney cancer.

The chain joins TRBV28 to TRBJ2-7; 9 nucleotides line up with TRBD1. The germline V gene has CDR1 MDHEN and CDR2 SYDVKM. This CDR3 has 16 residues. Germline trimming cut 3 bases from V and 3 bases from J; bases unmatched to any gene: 9. The chain's CDR3 is CASSFLVGDRVYEQYF. The CDR3 DNA reads TGTGCCAGCAGTTTTTTAGTGGGGGACAGGGTCTACGAGCAGTACTTC.

The chain carries TRBV9 and TRBJ2-1; the match to TRBD2 covers 7 bases. With 2 bases clipped from V and 4 bases from J, the junction kept 3 bases outside the gene matches. The germline CDR1 and CDR2 sequences are SGDLS and YYNGEE. CDR3 size: 14 residues. CDR3 DNA: TGTGCCAGCAGCGTGGCAGCGGGATACAATGAGCAGTTCTTC. It translates to CASSVAAGYNEQFF. Based on the CDR3 plus reference TRBV9 and TRBJ2-1, the full variable domain is DSGVTQTPKHLITATGQRVTLRCSPRSGDLSVYWYQQSLDQGLQFLIQYYNGEERAKGNILERFSAQQFPDLHSELNLSSLELGDSALYFCASSVAAGYNEQFFGPGTRLTVL.

The V and J genes are TRBV15 and TRBJ2-7; D may be TRBD1 or TRBD2 (6 bases each). There are 15 residues in the CDR3. Germline loops: CDR1 LNHNV, CDR2 YYDKDF (reference sequence). The V and J ends lost 4 bases and 2 bases respectively, with 15 bases between them. The CDR3 region has the DNA TGTGCCACCAGCAACCTCGACGGGGGCCCCTACGAGCAGTACTTC. Translation: CATSNLDGGPYEQYF.

This chain links TRBV25-1 with TRBJ2-7; TRBD1 is a possible D gene (6 bases). The V and J ends lost 4 bases and 2 bases respectively, with 15 bases between them. Germline V gives CDR1 MGHDK, CDR2 SYGVNS. The CDR3 has 15 amino acids. In nucleotides, the CDR3 is TGTGCCAGCAGTGCTTACAGGGACACCACCTACGAGCAGTACTTC. This sequence encodes CASSAYRDTTYEQYF.

The chain carries TRBV4-3 and TRBJ2-3; the D is unclear. Trimming cost V 0 bases and J 6 bases, with 7 bases left between them. CDR3 length: 13 amino acids. Germline loops: CDR1 LGHNA, CDR2 YSLEER. As DNA, the CDR3 is TGCGCCAGCAGCCAAGAGGAGAGGGATACGCAGTATTTT. Translating it yields CASSQEERDTQYF.

The V and J genes are TRBV5-1 and TRBJ2-7, with a possible D match to TRBD1 (5 bases). The length of the CDR3 is 14 residues. V shed 0 bases and J shed 6 bases, with 13 bases lying between them. The germline CDR1 and CDR2 sequences are SGHRS and YFSETQ. The CDR3 coding sequence is TGCGCCAGCAGCTTGGATGCAGGGTCGGGCGAGCAGTACTTC. Translated, it gives CASSLDAGSGEQYF.

The chain has TRBV30 and TRBJ2-2; no firm D call. The CDR3 length is 13 residues. The germline gives CDR1 GTSNPN, CDR2 SVGIG (reference sequence). V dropped 4 bases and J dropped 2 bases, with 8 bases sitting between them. The CDR3 region has the DNA TGTGCCTGGACTGGGATCAACACCGGGGAGCTGTTTTTT. It is translated as CAWTGINTGELFF.

This sequence joins TRBV6-6 and TRBJ2-3, with D perhaps TRBD1 (6 bases). The V gene lost 2 bases and the J gene lost 4 bases, with 13 bases spanning the gap. The V gene's germline CDR1 is MNHNY and CDR2 SVGAGI (reference sequence). The CDR3 is made up of 15 amino acids. The CDR3 spells CASSYGGPFPDTQYF. The CDR3 DNA sequence: TGTGCCAGCAGTTACGGGGGCCCTTTCCCAGATACGCAGTATTTT.

The rearrangement joins TRBV4-3 to TRBJ2-2; 8 bases line up with TRBD2. The CDR3 runs to 15 residues. V dropped 5 bases and J dropped 8; count of bases not matched to a gene: 10. Germline V gene sequence: CDR1 LGHNA, CDR2 YSLEER. Here the CDR3 DNA reads TGCGCCAGCAGCGCTGTAAGCGGGAGTAGAGGGGAGCTGTTTTTT. As protein: CASSAVSGSRGELFF.

The chain employs TRBV7-9 and TRBJ2-7; a weak D match, TRBD1 (5 bases). Per the germline V gene, CDR1 is SEHNR and CDR2 is FQNEAQ (reference sequence). The CDR3 consists of 13 residues. The germline V and J ends were trimmed by 2 bases and 6 bases, with 11 bases remaining between them. In DNA form, the CDR3 reads TGTGCCAGCAGCTTAAACATGGGGCTCGAGCAGTACTTC. Translated: CASSLNMGLEQYF.

The gene calls are TRBV15 and TRBJ1-5, with 8 bases identical to TRBD1. The CDR3 contains 15 residues. CDR1 is LNHNV and CDR2 is YYDKDF in the germline V gene (reference sequence). V lost 4 bases to trimming and J lost 5 bases; unmatched junction nucleotides: 7. The CDR3: CATSNLDRVHQPQHF. CDR3 coding DNA: TGTGCCACCAGCAATCTGGACAGGGTCCATCAGCCCCAGCATTTT.

The V and J genes are TRBV2 and TRBJ2-3; TRBD2 agrees at 10 bases. Unmatched junction bases numbered 10, after V lost 6 bases and J lost 10 bases. This CDR3 is 14 amino acids long. Germline CDR1 and CDR2: SNHLY and FYNNEI. In DNA form, the CDR3 reads TGTGCCAGCAGCTTTTGGCTAGCGGGAGCCGCGCAGTATTTT. This encodes CASSFWLAGAAQYF.

This sequence joins TRBV9 and TRBJ1-1; D possibly corresponds to TRBD1 (6 bases). V shed 4 bases and J shed 0 bases, with 10 bases lying between them. The CDR3 has 14 amino acids. Germline loops: CDR1 SGDLS, CDR2 YYNGEE. CDR3 sequence reads: CASSRDNMNTEAFF. The CDR3 nucleotides are TGTGCCAGCAGCAGGGACAACATGAACACTGAAGCTTTCTTT.

V gene TRBV12-2 combines with J gene TRBJ2-7. TRBV12-2 is a known pseudogene. This CDR3 has 11 amino acids. CDR3 amino acids: CASRLAHEQYF. As DNA, the CDR3 is TGTGCAAGTCGCTTAGCGCACGAGCAGTACTTC.

The chain recombines TRBV27 with TRBJ2-2; TRBD1 matches at 10 bases. J lost 5 bases, V lost 3 bases, and 6 bases had no gene match. The CDR3 length is 16 residues. CDR1 MNHEY and CDR2 SMNVEV come from the germline V gene (reference sequence). CDR3: CASSLTGGARTGELFF. DNA for the CDR3: TGTGCCAGCAGTTTGACAGGGGGCGCGAGAACCGGGGAGCTGTTTTTT.

V is TRBV5-7 and J is TRBJ1-1; no clear D gene. TRBV5-7 is flagged as an ORF with uncertain function. Between the trimmed V and J ends, which lost 4 bases and 1 base, there was a span of 11 bases. The CDR3 is 14 amino acids. CDR3 in DNA: TGTGCCAGCAGCCCCCCCCACCCGAACACTGAAGCTTTCTTT. Its protein is CASSPPHPNTEAFF.

The chain employs TRBV9 and TRBJ2-3; maybe TRBD2 (5 bases). Trimming left V 0 bases short and J 2 bases short, with 10 bases between. Germline CDR1 is SGDLS and CDR2 is YYNGEE. There are 15 residues in the CDR3. For the CDR3, the DNA is TGTGCCAGCAGCGTAGGGAACGGACTCACAGATACGCAGTATTTT. This sequence encodes CASSVGNGLTDTQYF.

The rearrangement joins TRBV2 to TRBJ2-2; no definite D call. CDR3 length: 15 amino acids. Trimming removed 7 bases at V and 2 bases at J, with 14 bases between. Germline values: CDR1 SNHLY, CDR2 FYNNEI. For the CDR3, the DNA is TGTGCCAGCATCGGCAACCGGATCAACACCGGGGAGCTGTTTTTT. Translated: CASIGNRINTGELFF.

The rearrangement uses TRBV7-2 and TRBJ2-7; no reliable D call. This CDR3 spans 17 amino acids. V was clipped by 5 bases and J by 0 bases, with 20 bases between them. Germline lookup yields CDR1 SGHTA and CDR2 FQGNSA. This chain's CDR3 is CASSPSFGRPSSYEQYF. CDR3 bases: TGTGCCAGCAGCCCTAGTTTCGGACGACCAAGCTCCTACGAGCAGTACTTC.

The chain is built from TRBV2 and TRBJ2-7, with 7 bases fitting TRBD1. The J segment lost 3 bases and the V segment lost 3 bases, leaving 5 bases of the junction unmatched. The CDR3 contains 14 residues. Germline CDR1 and CDR2: SNHLY and FYNNEI. The CDR3 nucleotides are TGTGCCAGCAGTGAGACAGGGCCCCTCTACGAGCAGTACTTC. Protein sequence: CASSETGPLYEQYF.

The CDR3 bases are TGTGCCAGTAGTAGTCCCCGACTAGCGGGAGGATCCACCGGGGAGCTGTTTTTT. Residues: CASSSPRLAGGSTGELFF. This chain connects TRBV19 to TRBJ2-2, with TRBD2 matching over 13 bases. The V gene's germline CDR1 is LNHDA and CDR2 SQIVND (reference sequence). With V trimmed by 4 bases and J by 4 bases, 9 bases remained unmatched. This CDR3 spans 18 amino acids.

The rearrangement uses TRBV9 and TRBJ2-3, with 13 bases that match TRBD2. In germline, CDR1 is SGDLS, CDR2 YYNGEE. The CDR3 covers 16 residues. The trim removed 4 bases at V and 4 bases at J, leaving 6 bases unmatched. The CDR3 reads CASSHRTSGSPDTQYF. The CDR3 coding sequence is TGTGCCAGCAGCCATAGGACTAGCGGGAGCCCAGATACGCAGTATTTT.

V usage is TRBV27 and J usage is TRBJ2-1; D is possibly TRBD2 (6 bases). CDR3 size: 16 residues. Germline V gene lookup returns CDR1 MNHEY and CDR2 SMNVEV (reference sequence). Between the trimmed V and J ends, which lost 5 bases and 0 bases, there was a span of 14 bases. The CDR3 nucleotides are TGTGCCAGCAGTCCGAGCGGGCTAACCTCCTACAATGAGCAGTTCTTC. It codes for CASSPSGLTSYNEQFF.

This clone has just one count. The J gene is TRBJ2-3, the V gene TRBV10-3, with 10 bases lining up with TRBD1. Germline V CDR1 and CDR2: ENHRY, SYGVKD. V was pared by 4 bases and J by 0 bases, with 4 bases of the junction left unmatched. This CDR3 has 16 amino acids. The CDR3 loop is CAISGGQGSSTDTQYF. DNA for the CDR3: TGTGCCATCAGTGGGGGACAGGGGTCGAGCACAGATACGCAGTATTTT.

The chain combines TRBV6-5 with TRBJ2-1; 8 positions agree with TRBD1. The CDR3 totals 15 residues. V dropped 6 bases and J dropped 5; count of bases not matched to a gene: 9. Germline CDR1 MNHEY, CDR2 SVGAGI. CDR3 protein: CASSIGQGSHNEQFF. CDR3 DNA: TGTGCCAGCAGCATCGGACAGGGTAGTCACAATGAGCAGTTCTTC.

The V call is TRBV5-6, the J call TRBJ1-2; D is ambiguous. Germline CDR1 and CDR2: SGHDT and YYEEEE. Trimming pared 0 bases from V and 0 bases from J, leaving 3 bases between. This CDR3 is 13 amino acids long. This CDR3 reads CASSLGSNYGYTF. Here the CDR3 DNA reads TGTGCCAGCAGCTTGGGTTCTAACTATGGCTACACCTTC.

The chain employs TRBV28 and TRBJ2-7; D possibly corresponds to TRBD2 (5 bases). The CDR3 is 15 amino acids. The germline V gene has CDR1 MDHEN and CDR2 SYDVKM. V lost 6 bases and J 0 bases, leaving 15 bases between the germline ends. The CDR3 reads CASSERRPLSYEQYF. For the CDR3, the DNA is TGTGCCAGCAGCGAGAGGAGGCCCCTCTCCTACGAGCAGTACTTC. Combining the CDR3 with reference TRBV28 and TRBJ2-7 gives the whole variable domain DVKVTQSSRYLVKRTGEKVFLECVQDMDHENMFWYRQDPGLGLRLIYFSYDVKMKEKGDIPEGYSVSREKKERFSLILESASTNQTSMYLCASSERRPLSYEQYFGPGTRLTVT.

The chain carries TRBV6-5 and TRBJ1-6; no clear D gene. This CDR3 has 14 residues. V was shortened by 10 bases and J by 8 bases, with 18 bases between the two germline ends. Per germline, CDR1 MNHEY and CDR2 SVGAGI. For the CDR3, the DNA is TGTGCCACCCGGACCGAAGGGATAGATTCACCCCTCCACTTT. Encoded protein: CATRTEGIDSPLHF.

The chain combines TRBV6-5 with TRBJ2-7; 8 bases are shared with TRBD1. Germline assignment: CDR1 MNHEY and CDR2 SVGAGI. V shed 7 bases, J shed 4 bases, and the junction held 9 bases outside the gene matches. The CDR3 totals 14 residues. CDR3 residues: CASTQGQGAYEQYF. The CDR3 nucleotides are TGTGCCAGCACCCAAGGGCAGGGGGCGTACGAGCAGTACTTC.

The chain has TRBV7-9 and TRBJ2-7; 8 bases align to TRBD1. The V gene's germline CDR1 is SEHNR and CDR2 FQNEAQ (reference sequence). Trimming took 4 bases from V and 3 from J; bases not matched to a gene: 5. This CDR3 is built from 14 residues. This chain's CDR3 is CASSSRTGIYEQYF. The CDR3 DNA sequence: TGTGCCAGCAGCTCCCGGACAGGGATCTACGAGCAGTACTTC.

V usage is TRBV6-6 and J usage is TRBJ1-1; D unclear. The CDR3 spans 15 residues. The ends were cut back, 2 bases at V and 5 bases at J, with 15 bases in the middle. Looked up from germline, CDR1 is MNHNY and CDR2 is SVGAGI (reference sequence). The CDR3: CASSYAAAYNTEAFF. The CDR3 DNA sequence: TGTGCCAGCAGTTACGCGGCAGCCTACAATACTGAAGCTTTCTTT.